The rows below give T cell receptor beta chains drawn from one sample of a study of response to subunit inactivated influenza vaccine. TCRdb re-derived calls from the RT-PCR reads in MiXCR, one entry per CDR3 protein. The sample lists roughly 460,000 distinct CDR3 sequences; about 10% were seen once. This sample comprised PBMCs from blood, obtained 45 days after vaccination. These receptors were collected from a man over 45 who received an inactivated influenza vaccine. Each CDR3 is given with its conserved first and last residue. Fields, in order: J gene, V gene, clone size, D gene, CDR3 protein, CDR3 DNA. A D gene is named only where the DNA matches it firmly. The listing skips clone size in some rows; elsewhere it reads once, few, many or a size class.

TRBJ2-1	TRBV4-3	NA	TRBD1	CASSPRQGDEQFF	TGCGCCAGCAGCCCACGACAGGGGGATGAGCAGTTCTTC
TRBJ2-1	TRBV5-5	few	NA	CASIEYIAVGSYNEQFF	TGTGCCAGCATCGAATATATAGCCGTAGGGTCCTACAATGAGCAGTTCTTC
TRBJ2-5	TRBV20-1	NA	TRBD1	CSARDLRITGQGIGGTQYF	TGCAGTGCTAGAGATCTTAGGATTACGGGACAGGGAATCGGTGGGACCCAGTACTTC
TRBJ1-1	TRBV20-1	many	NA	CRGIGILDTEAFF	TGCAGGGGGATAGGGATATTGGACACTGAAGCTTTCTTT
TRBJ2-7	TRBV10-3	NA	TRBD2	CAISEVAAGRNEQYF	TGTGCCATCAGTGAAGTCGCAGCGGGGAGGAACGAGCAGTACTTC
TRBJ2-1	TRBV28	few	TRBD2	CASRTKRGSYNEQFF	TGTGCCAGCAGGACGAAGCGGGGCTCCTACAATGAGCAGTTCTTC
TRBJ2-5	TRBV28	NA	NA	CASSSGNQETQYF	TGTGCCAGCAGTTCCGGCAACCAAGAGACCCAGTACTTC
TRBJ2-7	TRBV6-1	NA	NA	CASSALVAGKAYEQYF	TGTGCCAGCAGCGCCCTAGTGGCAGGGAAAGCCTACGAGCAGTACTTC
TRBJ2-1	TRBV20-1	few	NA	CSAVSGFHNEQFF	TGCAGTGCCGTAAGCGGGTTCCACAATGAGCAGTTCTTC
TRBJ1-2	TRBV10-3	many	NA	CATSDPGLYGYTF	TGTGCCACGTCTGACCCGGGGCTCTATGGCTACACCTTC
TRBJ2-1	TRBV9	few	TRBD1	CASSTGQGSYNEQFF	TGTGCCAGCAGCACGGGACAGGGGTCCTACAATGAGCAGTTCTTC
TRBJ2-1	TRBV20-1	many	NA	CSALPDSYNEQFF	TGCAGTGCCCTCCCCGACTCCTACAATGAGCAGTTCTTC
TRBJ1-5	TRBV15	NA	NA	CATSRSPSSNQPQHF	TGTGCCACCAGCAGGTCCCCCAGTAGCAATCAGCCCCAGCATTTT
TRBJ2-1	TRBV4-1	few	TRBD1	CASSRQTGTGPWDEQFF	TGCGCCAGCAGCCGGCAGACAGGGACGGGACCTTGGGATGAGCAGTTCTTC
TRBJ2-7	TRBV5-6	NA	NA	CASSSQGTPPYEQYF	TGTGCCAGCAGCAGCCAGGGGACACCGCCCTACGAGCAGTACTTC
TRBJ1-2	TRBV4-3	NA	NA	CASSQDGYYGYTF	TGCGCCAGCAGCCAAGATGGGTACTATGGCTACACCTTC
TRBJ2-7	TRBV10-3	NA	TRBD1	CAITGSQGVYEQYF	TGTGCCATCACTGGTTCACAGGGGGTCTACGAGCAGTACTTC
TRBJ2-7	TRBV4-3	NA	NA	CASSQDNGGSYEQYF	TGCGCCAGCAGCCAAGACAACGGAGGATCCTACGAGCAGTACTTC
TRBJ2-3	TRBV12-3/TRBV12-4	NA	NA	CASRLGLADTQYF	TGTGCCAGCAGACTAGGATTGGCGGATACGCAGTATTTT
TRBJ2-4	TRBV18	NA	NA	CASSPQIPGIQYF	TGTGCCAGCTCCCCGCAGATACCGGGAATTCAGTACTTC
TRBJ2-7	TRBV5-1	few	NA	CASSSDRNVYEQYF	TGCGCCAGCAGTTCGGACAGAAACGTCTACGAGCAGTACTTC
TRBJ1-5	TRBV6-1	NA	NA	CASTWGVDQPQHF	TGTGCCAGTACTTGGGGGGTTGATCAGCCCCAGCATTTT
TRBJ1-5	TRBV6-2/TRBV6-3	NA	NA	CASSYFGIRGQPQHF	TGTGCCAGCAGTTACTTTGGGATACGGGGGCAGCCCCAGCATTTT
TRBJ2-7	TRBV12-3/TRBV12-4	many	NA	CASSRTAYEQYF	TGTGCCAGCAGTCGGACAGCCTACGAGCAGTACTTC
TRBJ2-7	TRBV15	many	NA	CATSRDLKGAYEQYF	TGTGCCACCAGCAGAGATCTTAAGGGGGCCTACGAGCAGTACTTC
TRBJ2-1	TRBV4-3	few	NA	CASSQEDGSEQFF	TGCGCCAGCAGCCAAGAGGACGGGAGTGAGCAGTTCTTC
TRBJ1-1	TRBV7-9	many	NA	CASSLAVTEAFF	TGTGCCAGCAGCTTAGCCGTCACTGAAGCTTTCTTT
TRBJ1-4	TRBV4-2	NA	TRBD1	CASSQDPGTDSEKLFF	TGTGCCAGCAGCCAGGACCCAGGGACAGACTCTGAAAAACTGTTTTTT
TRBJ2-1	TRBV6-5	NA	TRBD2	CASSYYTGGFNEQFF	TGTGCCAGCAGTTACTATACGGGGGGGTTTAATGAGCAGTTCTTC
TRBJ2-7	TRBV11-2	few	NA	CASSRTIYEQYF	TGTGCCAGCAGTAGGACAATCTACGAGCAGTACTTC
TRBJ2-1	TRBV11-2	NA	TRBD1	CASSLYRDRGTNEQFF	TGTGCCAGCAGCTTGTATAGGGACAGGGGTACCAATGAGCAGTTCTTC
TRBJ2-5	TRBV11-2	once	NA	CASRGAAQGTQYF	TGTGCCAGCAGGGGTGCGGCCCAGGGGACCCAGTACTTC
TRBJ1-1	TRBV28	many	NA	CASSEPRENTEAFF	TGTGCCAGCAGTGAACCCCGGGAGAACACTGAAGCTTTCTTT
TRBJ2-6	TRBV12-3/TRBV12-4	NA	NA	CASSVLTGSSGANVLTF	TGTGCCAGCAGCGTGCTGACAGGATCCTCTGGGGCCAACGTCCTGACTTTC
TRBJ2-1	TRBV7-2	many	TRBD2	CASTGGSYNEQFF	TGTGCCAGCACGGGAGGCTCCTACAATGAGCAGTTCTTC
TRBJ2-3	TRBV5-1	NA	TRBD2	CASSLLAGGRGDTQYF	TGCGCCAGCAGCTTGCTGGCGGGAGGGAGGGGAGATACGCAGTATTTT
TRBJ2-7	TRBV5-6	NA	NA	CASSPLSLYEQYF	TGTGCCAGCAGCCCGCTAAGCCTATACGAGCAGTACTTC
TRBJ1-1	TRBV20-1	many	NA	CSARVWRSEAFF	TGCAGTGCTAGAGTGTGGAGATCTGAAGCTTTCTTT
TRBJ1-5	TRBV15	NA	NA	CATNPLETNQPQHF	TGTGCCACAAACCCCCTCGAAACCAATCAGCCCCAGCATTTT
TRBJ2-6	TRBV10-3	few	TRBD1	CAISSRRTGGSGANVLTF	TGTGCCATCAGTTCTCGTCGGACAGGGGGCTCTGGGGCCAACGTCCTGACTTTC
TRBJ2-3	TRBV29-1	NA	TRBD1	CSVGQGNSDTQYF	TGCAGCGTTGGACAGGGTAATTCAGATACGCAGTATTTT
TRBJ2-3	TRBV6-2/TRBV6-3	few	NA	CASRIQVFTDTQYF	TGTGCCAGCAGAATCCAGGTTTTCACAGATACGCAGTATTTT
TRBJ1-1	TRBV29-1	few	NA	CSVEEVRGAFF	TGCAGCGTTGAAGAGGTACGCGGAGCTTTCTTT
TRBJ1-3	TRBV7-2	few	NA	CASSLQTALSGNTIYF	TGTGCCAGCAGCCTCCAGACAGCCCTTTCTGGAAACACCATATATTTT
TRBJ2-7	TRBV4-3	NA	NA	CASSQEAGPYEQYF	TGCGCCAGCAGCCAAGAGGCAGGGCCCTACGAGCAGTACTTC
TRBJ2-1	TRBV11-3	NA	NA	CASSSGGGRGNYNEQFF	TGTGCCAGCAGTTCAGGGGGCGGGAGAGGTAACTACAATGAGCAGTTCTTC
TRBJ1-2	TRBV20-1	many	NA	CSASESPGNGYTF	TGCAGTGCTAGTGAAAGCCCCGGCAATGGCTACACCTTC
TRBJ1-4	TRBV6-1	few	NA	CASSEGVYGNGKLFF	TGTGCCAGCAGTGAAGGGGTGTACGGTAATGGAAAACTGTTTTTT
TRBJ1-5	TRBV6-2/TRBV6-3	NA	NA	CATRGGDQPQHF	TGTGCCACCCGGGGGGGGGATCAGCCCCAGCATTTT
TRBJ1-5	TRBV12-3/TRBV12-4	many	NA	CASSVREYQPQHF	TGTGCCAGCAGTGTGAGGGAATATCAGCCCCAGCATTTT